These T cell receptor beta chains were read from a single sample in a study of cytomegalovirus exposure and HLA in healthy donors. Profiled with immunoSEQ multiplex PCR; TCRdb holds only in-frame clones, not every one. The sample has about 200,000 clones, over 75% seen once. Material for sequencing was PBMCs. These receptors were collected from a boy younger than 10 in good health and CMV-seronegative. Each CDR3 is given without its conserved first and last residue. Fields, in order: J gene, V gene, CDR3 protein.

TRBJ2-2 TRBV10-3 AISQNRVPGELF
TRBJ2-5 TRBV29-1 SVEGLAGELGETQY
TRBJ2-5 TRBV13 ASSLLLGGHRTTPQY
- TRBV23-1 ASSHKILSPSEQY
TRBJ1-4 TRBV7-9 SSSRAPGQGGEKLF
TRBJ1-2 TRBV18 ASASTGEGGYT
TRBJ1-4 TRBV5-4 ASSLGADRRAEKLF
TRBJ2-5 TRBV5-1 ASSLDRWETQY
TRBJ2-6 TRBV27 ASSFRNSGANVLT
TRBJ2-1 TRBV4-1 ASSQTGIPRNEQF
TRBJ2-2 TRBV4-3 ASSQDPTQGASGELF
TRBJ2-5 TRBV20-1 TMGGEETQY
TRBJ1-1 TRBV19 ASSRGRESTRENTEAF
TRBJ2-1 TRBV5-1 ASSFGGSSYNEQF
TRBJ2-3 TRBV9 ASSVVGTGVDTQY
TRBJ1-4 TRBV7-6 ASSQGFEKLF
TRBJ1-1 TRBV10-3 AIRRDLGAEAF
TRBJ2-3 TRBV2 ASRTGGQLDTQY
TRBJ1-2 TRBV5-4 ASSQAPTGGVYGYT
TRBJ2-7 TRBV11-2 ASSPGTSGAYEQY
TRBJ1-2 TRBV15 ATSRTRTGGTYGYT
TRBJ1-5 TRBV7-2 ASSPGDANQPQH
TRBJ1-1 TRBV18 ASSQGENTEAF
TRBJ1-5 TRBV6-6 ASGGTGDGIQPQH
TRBJ2-7 TRBV27 ASKTGSSYEQY
TRBJ1-2 TRBV6-6 ASSRRDRRNYGYT
TRBJ1-1 TRBV5-1 ASSLGQVNTEAF
TRBJ2-1 TRBV6-1 ASSEPGGPNEQF
- TRBV7-9 ASSLGFPYEQY
TRBJ1-2 TRBV4-1 ASSQEPGSNYGYT
TRBJ2-7 TRBV5-6 ASSLKLLGQGNEQY
TRBJ1-1 TRBV7-2 ASSFSGLNTEAF
TRBJ1-4 TRBV5-6 ASSLAGTANNEKLF
TRBJ2-3 TRBV7-9 ASSLMIAGDWDTQY
TRBJ1-2 TRBV7-8 ASSYPLGEARDGYT
TRBJ2-2 TRBV19 ASSIQGANTGELF
TRBJ1-1 TRBV7-2 ASSLEAEIEAF
TRBJ2-5 TRBV18 ASSPPSAGDRETQY
TRBJ2-7 TRBV5-4 ASSPGPQGPAFLYEQY
TRBJ1-4 TRBV15 ATSRVFGSNEKLF
TRBJ1-4 TRBV4-2 ASSQEFRTNEKLF
TRBJ1-1 TRBV29-1 SVESSWVGSGITEAF
TRBJ1-1 TRBV4-2 ASSQDLIQGHWNTEAF
TRBJ2-1 TRBV5-4 ASSLQGSSYNEQF
TRBJ2-3 TRBV7-2 ASSYGQAGGLVYTQY
TRBJ1-3 TRBV30 AWARASGNTIY
TRBJ2-3 TRBV4-2 ASSQKGLAGITDTQY
TRBJ1-4 TRBV11-2 ASSLGGVNEKLF